These 22 T cell receptor beta chains were sequenced from one sample in a study of blood T cell repertoires in COVID-19. Produced via immunoSEQ multiplex PCR; TCRdb's table is partial and in-frame only. This table has 25,000 to 35,000 clones, around 85% appearing once. Sequencing was performed on peripheral blood. The receptors shown here come from a human donor in a cohort sampled during active COVID-19.

The J gene is TRBJ1-1, the V gene TRBV28, with D perhaps matching TRBD1 (6 bases). This CDR3 has 16 residues. Germline V CDR1 and CDR2: MDHEN, SYDVKM. V lost 6 bases and J lost 2, with 19 bases in between. CDR3 protein: CASSQPLAGENTEAFF. In nucleotides, the CDR3 is TGTGCCAGCAGCCAACCTTTGGCAGGGGAAAACACTGAAGCTTTCTTT.

The V gene is TRBV7-2, the J gene TRBJ1-1; D is possibly TRBD1 (6 bases). V lost 5 bases and J lost 4, with 29 bases in between. Germline V gene data show CDR1 as SGHTA and CDR2 as FQGNSA. There are 19 residues in the CDR3. The CDR3 loop is CASSTQPAGTSAVITEAFF. CDR3 DNA: TGTGCCAGCAGCACCCAACCGGCCGGGACATCAGCGGTAATCACTGAAGCTTTCTTT.

J is TRBJ1-4 and V is TRBV5-1; 7 bases align to TRBD1. The CDR3 contains 14 residues. V lost 0 bases and J lost 5; bases outside the gene matches: 1. Germline V lookup: CDR1 SGHRS, CDR2 YFSETQ. The CDR3 loop is CASSLGQGNEKLFF. DNA for the CDR3: TGCGCCAGCAGCTTGGGACAGGGAAATGAAAAACTGTTTTTT.

The gene calls are TRBV14 and TRBJ2-1; D gene uncertain. This CDR3 has 12 residues. Germline CDR1 and CDR2: SGHDN and FVKESK. Trimming took off 4 bases at V and 3 bases at J, with 4 bases between the two ends. The CDR3 here is CASSRLYNEQFF. The DNA for the CDR3 is TGTGCCAGCAGCCGACTCTACAATGAGCAGTTCTTC.

This chain joins TRBV28 and TRBJ2-5, with 11 bases fitting TRBD2. V lost 3 bases, J lost 4 bases, and 7 bases stayed unmatched. Germline V gene lookup returns CDR1 MDHEN and CDR2 SYDVKM. The CDR3 sequence is 16 residues long. CDR3 region: CASSFLAGGPGETQYF. The CDR3, as DNA: TGTGCCAGCAGTTTTCTAGCGGGAGGCCCGGGAGAGACCCAGTACTTC.

The chain recombines TRBV7-8 with TRBJ2-3; 12 bases fit TRBD2. Trimming removed 8 bases from V and 8 bases from J; junction bases left unmatched: 11. The CDR3 totals 15 residues. The V gene's germline CDR1 is SGHVS and CDR2 FQNEAQ. In DNA, the CDR3 is TGTGCCAGCCTACCCCCGTCTAGCGGGGGGGTTACGCAGTATTTT. It encodes CASLPPSSGGVTQYF.

About this clone itself: The junction differs from germline at one of its ends, possibly a read error. The V and J genes are TRBV7-7 and TRBJ2-1; TRBD2 matches at 9 bases. Germline V lookup: CDR1 SSHAT, CDR2 FNYEAQ (reference sequence). The CDR3 extends over 16 amino acids. The CDR3 bases are TGTGCTAGCAGCCCCATAGCGGGAGAAGGTTACAATGAGCAGTTCTTC. Protein product: CASSPIAGEGYNEQFF.

This clone was detected a few times. The J gene is TRBJ1-3, the V gene TRBV28, with D perhaps TRBD1 (6 bases). In germline, CDR1 is MDHEN, CDR2 SYDVKM. This CDR3 contains 16 residues. The V end lost 2 bases, the J end lost 4 bases, and 15 bases lay between the germline ends. The CDR3 sequence: CASSLGAGVLGNTIYF. The CDR3 DNA sequence: TGTGCCAGCAGTTTAGGGGCAGGGGTTCTAGGAAACACCATATATTTT. The full variable domain, completed using reference TRBV28 and TRBJ1-3, is DVKVTQSSRYLVKRTGEKVFLECVQDMDHENMFWYRQDPGLGLRLIYFSYDVKMKEKGDIPEGYSVSREKKERFSLILESASTNQTSMYLCASSLGAGVLGNTIYFGEGSWLTVV.

This clone was detected only once. The rearrangement joins TRBV6-6 to TRBJ1-1; weak D call: TRBD1 (6 bases). The ends were cut back, 2 bases at V and 5 bases at J, with 15 bases in the middle. Looked up from germline, CDR1 is MNHNY and CDR2 is SVGAGI (reference sequence). The CDR3 is made up of 15 amino acids. CDR3 coding DNA: TGTGCCAGCAGTTACGTGGGGCAGGGGCAAACTGAAGCTTTCTTT. Amino acids: CASSYVGQGQTEAFF.

The CDR3 bases are TGCGCCAGCAGTGATGGCGGGGCAAAAAATGAGCAGTTCTTC. Residues: CASSDGGAKNEQFF. This chain connects TRBV10-1 to TRBJ2-1, with D possibly matching TRBD2 (6 bases). There are 14 residues in the CDR3. Per the germline V gene, CDR1 is WNHNN and CDR2 is SYGVQD (reference sequence). Trimming removed 3 bases from V and 7 bases from J, with 13 bases in between.

This clone was observed a handful of times. V usage is TRBV7-9 and J usage is TRBJ2-2; 9 bases match TRBD1. Germline V gene lookup returns CDR1 SEHNR and CDR2 FQNEAQ (reference sequence). The CDR3 has 16 residues. V shed 5 bases and J 5 bases; nucleotides not matched to a gene: 9. This CDR3 reads CASSQWTGVLTGELFF. For the CDR3, the DNA is TGTGCCAGCAGCCAATGGACAGGGGTCTTGACCGGGGAGCTGTTTTTT.

The V call is TRBV7-2, the J call TRBJ1-1; D gene ambiguous. The germline V gene encodes CDR1 SGHTA and CDR2 FQGNSA. Between the trimmed V and J ends, which lost 7 bases and 0 bases, there was a span of 9 bases. The CDR3 totals 13 residues. The CDR3: CASTWSMNTEAFF. The CDR3 DNA is TGTGCCAGCACTTGGAGCATGAACACTGAAGCTTTCTTT.

This chain uses TRBV5-1 with TRBJ2-6, with D tentatively TRBD1 (5 bases). CDR3 length: 16 amino acids. Trimming cost V 2 bases and J 0 bases, with 9 bases left between them. Germline-derived CDR1 and CDR2 are SGHRS and YFSETQ. The CDR3 loop is CASSFQGSSGANVLTF. The CDR3 nucleotides are TGCGCCAGCAGCTTCCAGGGCAGCTCTGGGGCCAACGTCCTGACTTTC.

V and J are TRBV19 and TRBJ1-2; 8 nucleotides agree with TRBD1. CDR3 size: 15 residues. Germline trimming cut 3 bases from V and 6 bases from J; bases unmatched to any gene: 9. Germline CDR1 reads LNHDA; CDR2 reads SQIVND (reference sequence). CDR3 sequence (DNA): TGTGCCAGTAGTATCCCCGGGACAGGAGGTGATGGCTACACCTTC. Protein sequence: CASSIPGTGGDGYTF.

The chain couples TRBV5-1 to TRBJ2-1; 9 bases match TRBD2. With V trimmed by 0 bases and J by 7 bases, 14 bases remained unmatched. Germline V gives CDR1 SGHRS, CDR2 YFSETQ. The CDR3 sequence is 18 residues long. The CDR3 nucleotides are TGCGCCAGCAGCTTGGCCCCGGCGGGAGGGGCCCAATGGAATGAGCAGTTCTTC. It is translated as CASSLAPAGGAQWNEQFF.

The genes are TRBV4-1 and TRBJ2-7; TRBD2 matches 7 bases. J lost 0 bases, V lost 0 bases, and 5 bases had no gene match. Per germline, CDR1 MGHRA and CDR2 YSYEKL. The CDR3 extends over 16 amino acids. The CDR3 nucleotides read TGCGCCAGCAGCCAAGATCGCGGGAGCGGCTCCTACGAGCAGTACTTC. It yields the protein CASSQDRGSGSYEQYF.

This chain uses TRBV29-1 with TRBJ2-1, with 14 bases lining up with TRBD2. CDR3 length: 17 residues. V shed 6 bases, J shed 4 bases, and the junction held 11 bases outside the gene matches. Germline assignment: CDR1 SQVTM and CDR2 ANQGSEA. The CDR3 sequence is CSVVLGLAGALYNEQFF. The CDR3 DNA reads TGCAGCGTGGTTTTGGGACTAGCGGGAGCCTTATACAATGAGCAGTTCTTC.

This clone was seen once. This rearrangement joins TRBV18 to TRBJ1-1; the match to TRBD1 covers 8 bases. J gave up 4 bases and V 1 base, and 5 bases lay outside the gene matches. Germline-derived CDR1 and CDR2 are KGHSH and LQKENI. The CDR3 runs to 15 residues. The CDR3 DNA follows: TGTGCCAGCTCACCACAGAGACAGGGGTCCACTGAAGCTTTCTTT. Its translation is CASSPQRQGSTEAFF.

The gene calls are TRBV10-1 and TRBJ2-1; 13 bases align to TRBD2. This CDR3 contains 13 residues. With 3 bases clipped from V and 12 bases from J, the junction kept 2 bases outside the gene matches. The germline V gene has CDR1 WNHNN and CDR2 SYGVQD (reference sequence). The CDR3 coding sequence is TGCGCCAGCAGTGACCGGACTAGCGGGAGGCAGTTCTTC. Encoded protein: CASSDRTSGRQFF.

The chain is built from TRBV6-5 and TRBJ1-5, with D uncertain. Deletions cut 5 bases from V and 0 bases from J, with 11 bases between. The CDR3 spans 15 residues. Germline V gene lookup returns CDR1 MNHEY and CDR2 SVGAGI. Written as DNA, the CDR3 is TGTGCCAGCAGTCTCCGGGAATATAGCAATCAGCCCCAGCATTTT. Its translation: CASSLREYSNQPQHF.

The V call is TRBV28, the J call TRBJ2-2, with D possibly TRBD2 on 6 matching bases. Trimming pared 5 bases from V and 5 bases from J, leaving 12 bases between. CDR3 size: 14 residues. In germline, CDR1 is MDHEN, CDR2 SYDVKM. The CDR3 nucleotides read TGTGCCAGCAGTGCTCCGACTAGGACCGGGGAGCTGTTTTTT. Translated: CASSAPTRTGELFF.

The chain employs TRBV7-8 and TRBJ2-5; D is uncertain. Germline assignment: CDR1 SGHVS and CDR2 FQNEAQ. Trimming shortened V by 1 base and J by 2 bases, and 11 bases separated the two germline ends. This CDR3 comprises 15 residues. The chain's CDR3 is CASSLGLAFQETQYF. The CDR3 nucleotides are TGTGCCAGCAGCTTAGGCTTGGCATTTCAAGAGACCCAGTACTTC.